Listed here is a single TCR beta chain. The sample belongs to a study of blood T cell repertoires in COVID-19. About the research overall: Spain, Italy and the United States supplied samples that represented acute and convalescent COVID-19.

Measured with immunoSEQ multiplex PCR; TCRdb has only the in-frame clones, and not every one. The table lists about 320,000 clones, 89% of them singletons. The cohort comprised adults aged roughly 18 to 95 years residing in approximately 25 US areas. The germline gives CDR1 MNHEY, CDR2 SVGAGI. The CDR3 sequence is 15 residues long. Trimming removed 8 bases from V and 4 bases from J; junction bases left unmatched: 5. This sequence was found in a man in his sixties who had recovered from COVID-19. Sequenced: PBMCs or T cells enriched from blood (not recorded which). This chain uses TRBV6-5 with TRBJ2-3, with 14 bases aligning to TRBD2. CDR3: CASGTSGSFPDTQYF. The CDR3 region has the DNA TGTGCCAGCGGGACTAGCGGGAGTTTCCCAGATACGCAGTATTTT.